Listed below are T cell receptor beta chains from one sample, sequenced in a study of shared T cell receptors in the human thymus. The assay was immunoSEQ multiplex PCR, and TCRdb's table has in-frame clones only and misses some. This sample has about 660,000 clones; more than 75% occur once, and the top ten carry 0.01%. The same sample was also studied in work on human thymus T cells.

The sample comprised thymocytes. The receptors here all came from a boy younger than two with a congenital heart defect. Each CDR3 is given with its conserved first and last residue. Each record gives: V gene, clone size, D gene, J gene, CDR3 DNA, CDR3 protein. The D gene is left open where the match is weak. Size values are once, few and many counts, or a class for expanded clones, and some rows have none.

>TRBV18|-|-|TRBJ2-7
TGTGCCAGCTCTCCTAAGTCGGGCGAGCAGTACTTC
CASSPKSGEQYF
>TRBV5-1|-|TRBD2|TRBJ2-1
TGCGCCAGCAGGGGAGGGCCTTCTATGCTCTACAATGAGCAGTTCTTC
CASRGGPSMLYNEQFF
>TRBV15|once|-|TRBJ2-3
TGTGCCACCAGCAGAGACCCCTGGGCAGGGCCATCAACGCAGTATTTT
CATSRDPWAGPSTQYF
>TRBV19|-|-|TRBJ2-6
TGTGCCAGTAGTATAGATCCCGACGGAGCCTCTGGGGCCAACGTCCTGACTTTC
CASSIDPDGASGANVLTF
>TRBV4-1|-|-|TRBJ2-5
TGCGCCAGCAGCCAGGTCTTGAGGTGGGGCATCGTGGGAGAGACCCAGTACTTC
CASSQVLRWGIVGETQYF
>TRBV5-6|-|-|TRBJ1-4
TGTGCCAGCAGACCCTCCCCGGGACACCTCCGGTCCCGTGAAAAACTGTTTTTT
CASRPSPGHLRSREKLFF
>TRBV13|few|TRBD2|TRBJ2-1
TGTGCCAGCAGCCTTAGTCTCCCGGGACTAGTTTACAATGAGCAGTTCTTC
CASSLSLPGLVYNEQFF
>TRBV7-8|once|TRBD2|TRBJ2-1
TGTGCCAGCAGCGCAGCGACTAGCGGGGACAACAATGAGCAGTTCTTC
CASSAATSGDNNEQFF
>TRBV7-2|once|TRBD2|TRBJ2-3
TGTGCCAGCAGCGTCTCTAGCGGGAGAACAGATACGCAGTATTTT
CASSVSSGRTDTQYF
>TRBV6-4|once|-|TRBJ1-1
TGTGCCAGCAGAAACCCGGTGGAAGCTTTCTTT
CASRNPVEAFF
>TRBV6-1|-|-|TRBJ2-7
TGTGCCAGCAGTGAAGGGCAGGGATCTGGGGTCTACGAGCAGTACTTC
CASSEGQGSGVYEQYF
>TRBV10-3|-|-|TRBJ2-2
TGTGCCATCGGCCCATTAAGGGGCACCGGGGAGCTGTTTTTT
CAIGPLRGTGELFF
>TRBV5-6|-|-|TRBJ2-5
TGTGCCAGCAGCTCACAGGCAGAGACCCAGTACTTC
CASSSQAETQYF
>TRBV4-3|-|TRBD2|TRBJ2-2
TGCGCCAGCAGCCAATCCCCCGGGACTAGCGTCCCCGGGGAGCTGTTTTTT
CASSQSPGTSVPGELFF
>TRBV4-3|-|-|TRBJ2-7
TGCGCCAGCAGACAAGATCTGGCGGACTACGAGCAGTACTTC
CASRQDLADYEQYF
>TRBV19|-|TRBD2|TRBJ2-7
TGTGCCAGTAGCGAGGGGCTAGCGGGGCCTGTCGAGCAGTACTTC
CASSEGLAGPVEQYF
>TRBV6-5|few|-|TRBJ2-2
TGTGCCAGCAGTTATAGATTAGCGGCCGGGGAGCTGTTTTTT
CASSYRLAAGELFF
>TRBV10-3|-|TRBD2|TRBJ2-1
TGTGCCATCAGTGAGATGGGGGAGGGAGGCGATGAGCAGTTCTTC
CAISEMGEGGDEQFF
>TRBV7-9|-|TRBD2|TRBJ2-1
TGTGCCAGCAGCCCTAGAGGGCTAGCGGGAGGGAATGAGCAGTTCTTC
CASSPRGLAGGNEQFF
>TRBV25-1|once|TRBD1|TRBJ2-7
TGTGCCAGCAGTGAATCGGGGGACAGGGGGCAGGAGCAGTACTTC
CASSESGDRGQEQYF
>TRBV4-2|-|-|TRBJ2-7
TGTGCCAGCAGCCTGGGGGACAAGAGCTCCTACGAGCAGTACTTC
CASSLGDKSSYEQYF